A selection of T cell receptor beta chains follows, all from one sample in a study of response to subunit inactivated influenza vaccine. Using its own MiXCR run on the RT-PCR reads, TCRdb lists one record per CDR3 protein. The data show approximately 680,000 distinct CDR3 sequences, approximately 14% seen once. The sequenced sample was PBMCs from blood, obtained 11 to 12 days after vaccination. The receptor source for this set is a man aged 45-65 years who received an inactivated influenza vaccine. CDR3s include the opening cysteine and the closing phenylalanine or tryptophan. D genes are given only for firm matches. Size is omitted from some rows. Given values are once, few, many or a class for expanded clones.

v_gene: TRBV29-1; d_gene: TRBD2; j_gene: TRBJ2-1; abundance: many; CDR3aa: CSALGASGHNEQFF; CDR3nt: TGCAGCGCCTTAGGGGCTAGCGGACACAATGAGCAGTTCTTC
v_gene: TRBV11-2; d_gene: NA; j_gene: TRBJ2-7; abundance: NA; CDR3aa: CASSPTRGRGWYEQYF; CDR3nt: TGTGCCAGCAGCCCAACCCGGGGCCGAGGGTGGTACGAGCAGTACTTC
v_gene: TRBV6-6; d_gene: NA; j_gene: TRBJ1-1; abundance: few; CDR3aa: CASSQLYEAFF; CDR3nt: TGTGCCAGCAGCCAATTGTATGAAGCTTTCTTT
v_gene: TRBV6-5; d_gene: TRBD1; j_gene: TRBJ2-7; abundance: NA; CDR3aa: CASSYSLRTGGEQYF; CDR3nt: TGTGCCAGCAGTTACTCGCTTAGGACAGGGGGCGAGCAGTACTTC
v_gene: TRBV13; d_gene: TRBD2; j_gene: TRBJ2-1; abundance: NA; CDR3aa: CASSLASGLAGARHNEQFF; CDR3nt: TGTGCCAGCAGCTTAGCCTCGGGACTAGCGGGAGCTCGGCACAATGAGCAGTTCTTC
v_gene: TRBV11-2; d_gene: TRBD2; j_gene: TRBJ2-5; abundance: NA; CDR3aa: CASRKLAGYQETQYF; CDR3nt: TGTGCCAGCAGGAAACTAGCGGGGTACCAAGAGACCCAGTACTTC
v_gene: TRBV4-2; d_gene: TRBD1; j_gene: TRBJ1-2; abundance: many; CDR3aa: CASSQETGYGYTF; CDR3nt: TGTGCCAGCAGCCAAGAGACAGGGTATGGCTACACCTTC
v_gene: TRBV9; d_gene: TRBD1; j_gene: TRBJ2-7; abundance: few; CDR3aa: CASSVAAGQGLGYEQYF; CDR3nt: TGTGCCAGCAGCGTAGCGGCGGGACAGGGGCTTGGGTACGAGCAGTACTTC
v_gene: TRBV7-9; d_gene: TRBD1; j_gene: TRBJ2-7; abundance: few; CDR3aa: CASSLGPGQSYEQYF; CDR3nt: TGTGCCAGCAGCTTAGGGCCGGGACAGTCCTACGAGCAGTACTTC
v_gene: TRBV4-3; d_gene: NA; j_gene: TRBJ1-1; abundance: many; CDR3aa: CASSQDRLGQTNTEAFF; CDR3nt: TGCGCCAGCAGCCAAGATAGGCTCGGACAGACGAACACTGAAGCTTTCTTT
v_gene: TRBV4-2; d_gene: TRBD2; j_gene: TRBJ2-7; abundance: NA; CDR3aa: CASSQGTSLNEQYF; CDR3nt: TGTGCCAGTAGCCAAGGGACTAGCCTCAACGAGCAGTACTTC
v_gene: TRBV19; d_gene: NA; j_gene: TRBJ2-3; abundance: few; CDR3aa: CASSVRHVADTQYF; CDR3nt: TGTGCCAGTAGTGTCCGTCATGTGGCAGATACGCAGTATTTT
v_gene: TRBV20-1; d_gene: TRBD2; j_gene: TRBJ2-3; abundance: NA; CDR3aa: CSARALAGGPQDTQYF; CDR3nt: TGCAGTGCTAGAGCACTAGCGGGAGGCCCGCAAGATACGCAGTATTTT
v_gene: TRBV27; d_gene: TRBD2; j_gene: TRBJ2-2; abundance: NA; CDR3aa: CASSLTGTSYTGELFF; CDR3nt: TGTGCCAGCAGTTTAACCGGGACTAGTTACACCGGGGAGCTGTTTTTT
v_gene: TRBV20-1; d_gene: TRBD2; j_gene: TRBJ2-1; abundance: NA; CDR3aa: CSARVRSGGDYYNEQFF; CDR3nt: TGCAGTGCTAGAGTAAGGAGCGGGGGGGATTACTACAATGAGCAGTTCTTC
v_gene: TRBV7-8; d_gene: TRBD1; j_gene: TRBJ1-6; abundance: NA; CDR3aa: CASSQPGGGSPLHF; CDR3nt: TGTGCCAGCAGCCAGCCAGGGGGCGGTTCACCCCTCCACTTT